Sequencing of this TCR beta chain was carried out in a study of blood T cell repertoires in COVID-19. Study overall: Acute and convalescent COVID-19 samples came from the United States, Italy and Spain. T cells, B-cell-depleted T cells, or PBMCs provided the cDNA or gDNA that served as material.

Trimming took 4 bases from V and 4 from J; bases not matched to a gene: 0. This CDR3 has 13 residues. The germline V gene encodes CDR1 MNHNY and CDR2 SVGAGI (reference sequence). The assay was immunoSEQ multiplex PCR, and TCRdb's table has in-frame clones only and misses some. Of about 380,000 clones listed, about 80% are singletons. Regarding this clone: Other DNA sequences in this sample translate to the same CDR3.

Sequencing was carried out using peripheral blood. This chain joins TRBV6-6 and TRBJ1-1; 10 nucleotides agree with TRBD1. The receptor was derived from a human donor with acute or convalescent COVID-19. The donor label of this sample is uncertain. The CDR3 bases are TGTGCCAGCAGTTGGACAGGGGGCACTGAAGCTTTCTTT. Its translation is CASSWTGGTEAFF.